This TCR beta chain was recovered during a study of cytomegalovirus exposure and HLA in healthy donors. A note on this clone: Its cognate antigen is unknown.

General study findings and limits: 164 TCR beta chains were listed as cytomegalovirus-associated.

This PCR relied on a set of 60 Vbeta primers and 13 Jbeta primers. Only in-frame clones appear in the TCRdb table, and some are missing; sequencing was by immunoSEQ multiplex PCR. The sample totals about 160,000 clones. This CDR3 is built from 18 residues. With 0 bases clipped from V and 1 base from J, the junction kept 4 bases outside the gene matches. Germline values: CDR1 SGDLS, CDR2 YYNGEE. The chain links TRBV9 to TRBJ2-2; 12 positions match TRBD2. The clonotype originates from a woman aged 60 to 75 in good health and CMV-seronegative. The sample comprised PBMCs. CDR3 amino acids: CASSVGLAGAMNTGELFF. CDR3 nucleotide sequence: TGTGCCAGCAGCGTAGGACTAGCGGGGGCCATGAACACCGGGGAGCTGTTTTTT.